This T cell receptor (beta chain) was found in a study of blood T cell repertoires in COVID-19 (dated by TCRdb to 2020 to 2021). In terms of the full investigation: Samples from collaborators originated in the United States, Italy and Spain and spanned both the acute and convalescent phases of COVID-19. The prospective study material was composed of cDNA or gDNA derived from T cells, B-cell-depleted T cells, or PBMCs. The dataset comprised deeply sampled blood TCRbeta repertoires from subjects exposed to, actively infected with, or recovered from COVID-19. A freely available public database, intended as a resource for researchers studying the immune response to SARS-CoV-2, is where the repertoires were released. Samples were obtained from the ongoing ImmuneRACE study (first 160 participants) and from 1,254 subjects provided by 6 global collaborators. The sample metadata nearly always contained a de-identified subject ID, COVID-19 status, age in years and sex. Where available, HLA class I and class II types were taken from metadata supplied by the sample provider and were not determined by assay-based typing.

Enrolling through a virtual design, the prospective study's participants ranged in age from roughly 18 to 100 years and lived across roughly 24 United States geographic areas. To assign participants to cohorts, the prospective study relied on clinical history that participants themselves reported in a screening survey and a study questionnaire. Mobile phlebotomists in the prospective study collected whole blood, serum and a nasopharyngeal or oropharyngeal swab from every participant. Prospective study participants could optionally give additional blood draws and questionnaires over an approximately 2-month period. Prospective study blood samples were shipped either frozen or at room temperature before DNA extraction. The germline V gene encodes CDR1 MNHNY and CDR2 SVGAGI (reference sequence). There are 16 amino acids in the CDR3, from cysteine to phenylalanine inclusive. The DNA shown is the 48-base CDR3, in frame from base 1. Relative to germline, V is 4 bases shorter and J is 4 bases shorter, with 19 bases between their ends.

As to this clone: Its antigen specificity is not known. No base quality values were provided; no much bigger clone lies one nucleotide off.

Study-level results and caveats: How much clinical and demographic metadata was included differed by source and by participant, and the metadata was provided uncurated.

TCRbeta CDR3 regions were amplified from genomic DNA by means of the immunoSEQ Assay, a bias-controlled multiplex PCR. In the paper's pipeline: The number of nucleated cells in each sample was estimated by amplification of reference gene primers within the assay. To quantify the absolute abundance of each unique TCRbeta CDR3 rearrangement, sequence reads were collapsed and filtered. For each sample, productive Simpson clonality was calculated as the square root of Simpson's diversity index over productive rearrangements. In its TCRdb copy, this immuneACCESS table keeps in-frame sequences only and misses some clones. Where compared with another copy, unresolved V genes explain less than half of these, and the others have no known cause. V, J and clone size are taken as reported in that table, and D and trimming were inferred from the DNA itself. In all, the sample holds about 200,000 clones, and under 90% of those were seen once. The biggest ten clones account for 3% to 4% of the sample.

Specimen: PBMCs or T cells enriched from blood (not recorded which). Recombination linked TRBV6-6 to TRBJ1-2, with a tentative D gene TRBD1 over 5 matching bases. The sequence came from a woman in her thirties with acute COVID-19. The DNA sequence reads TGTGCCAGCAGTTTTTCAAACCAGGGCTTGGGCTATGGCTACACCTTC. Translation gives CASSFSNQGLGYGYTF.